This is a list of T cell receptor beta chains from one sample in a study of cytomegalovirus exposure and HLA in healthy donors. Only in-frame clones appear in the TCRdb table, and some are missing; sequencing was by immunoSEQ multiplex PCR. The table records about 220,000 clones, roughly 82% of them present only once. The sample consisted of PBMCs. These receptors all stem from a middle-aged woman in good health and CMV-seropositive. The CDR3 runs from the conserved cysteine through the conserved F or W. The D gene is left open where the match is weak. A clone size is listed for some rows: how often the clone was seen (once, few, many), or a class if it is expanded.

j_call: TRBJ1-1; d_call: TRBD1; clone_size: once; v_call: TRBV9; cdr3_nt: TGTGCCAGCAGCGTAGTTGCGACAGGGAGGACTGAAGCTTTCTTT; cdr3_aa: CASSVVATGRTEAFF
j_call: TRBJ2-6; d_call: -; clone_size: -; v_call: TRBV4-2; cdr3_nt: TGTGCCAGCAGCCAAGAGAGTTTGAGAAGCTCTGGGGCCAACGTCCTGACTTTC; cdr3_aa: CASSQESLRSSGANVLTF
j_call: TRBJ2-3; d_call: TRBD1; clone_size: once; v_call: TRBV7-9; cdr3_nt: TGTGCCAGCAGCTCCACCCACGGACAGGGTGCAGATACGCAGTATTTT; cdr3_aa: CASSSTHGQGADTQYF
j_call: TRBJ2-7; d_call: TRBD2; clone_size: -; v_call: TRBV6-6; cdr3_nt: TGTGCCAGCAGCACTAGCGGGAGGGAATACGAGCAGTACTTC; cdr3_aa: CASSTSGREYEQYF
j_call: TRBJ2-3; d_call: TRBD2; clone_size: once; v_call: TRBV7-2; cdr3_nt: TGTGCCAGCAGCTACCGGGCGGGAGAGCTAGATACGCAGTATTTT; cdr3_aa: CASSYRAGELDTQYF
j_call: TRBJ2-7; d_call: -; clone_size: -; v_call: TRBV28; cdr3_nt: TGTGCCAGCAGTTTAGGTCAGGGCCGCGAGCAGTACTTC; cdr3_aa: CASSLGQGREQYF
j_call: TRBJ2-2; d_call: TRBD1; clone_size: -; v_call: TRBV27; cdr3_nt: TGTGCCAGCAGTTTATCGGGGACAGGTCAAACCGGGGAGCTGTTTTTT; cdr3_aa: CASSLSGTGQTGELFF
j_call: TRBJ1-1; d_call: TRBD1; clone_size: -; v_call: TRBV5-8; cdr3_nt: TGTGCCAGCAGCTTGAGGGGGCCTCCGAACACTGAAGCTTTCTTT; cdr3_aa: CASSLRGPPNTEAFF
j_call: TRBJ2-1; d_call: TRBD2; clone_size: -; v_call: TRBV6-1; cdr3_nt: TGTGCCAGCAGTGATTCCGGACTAGCGGAGAACAATGAGCAGTTCTTC; cdr3_aa: CASSDSGLAENNEQFF
j_call: TRBJ2-7; d_call: -; clone_size: -; v_call: TRBV11-2; cdr3_nt: TGTGCCAGCAGCCGAACAGGTTATACCTACGAGCAGTACTTC; cdr3_aa: CASSRTGYTYEQYF
j_call: TRBJ2-7; d_call: -; clone_size: -; v_call: TRBV28; cdr3_nt: TGTGCCAGTGGTGGGGGGAACCCCTACGAGCAGTACTTC; cdr3_aa: CASGGGNPYEQYF
j_call: TRBJ1-5; d_call: -; clone_size: -; v_call: TRBV4-1; cdr3_nt: TGCGCCAGCAGCCCAGGGAATGGGGGACTCATGAGCAATCAGCCCCAGCATTTT; cdr3_aa: CASSPGNGGLMSNQPQHF
j_call: TRBJ2-7; d_call: -; clone_size: -; v_call: TRBV5-4; cdr3_nt: TGTGCCAGCAGCCCCCGAATAGCGGATTCCTACGAGCAGTACTTC; cdr3_aa: CASSPRIADSYEQYF
j_call: TRBJ2-3; d_call: -; clone_size: -; v_call: TRBV2; cdr3_nt: TGTGCCAGCAGTGGGAGCGGCTGGGTAGATACGCAGTATTTT; cdr3_aa: CASSGSGWVDTQYF
j_call: TRBJ1-5; d_call: -; clone_size: -; v_call: TRBV7-2; cdr3_nt: TGTGCCAGCAGCCTATTCAACAATCAGCCCCAGCATTTT; cdr3_aa: CASSLFNNQPQHF
j_call: TRBJ2-3; d_call: TRBD2; clone_size: once; v_call: TRBV5-8; cdr3_nt: TGTGCCAGCAGCTTTGAGCGGGAGGTAGATACGCAGTATTTT; cdr3_aa: CASSFEREVDTQYF
j_call: TRBJ2-3; d_call: TRBD2; clone_size: once; v_call: TRBV7-2; cdr3_nt: TGTGCCAGCAGCTTAGGTACCGCGGGGGGGCATGGCGGTACGCAGTATTTT; cdr3_aa: CASSLGTAGGHGGTQYF
j_call: TRBJ2-1; d_call: TRBD2; clone_size: few; v_call: TRBV27; cdr3_nt: TGTGCCAGCAGTCTTGGGACTAGCGGGCAAAATGAGCAGTTCTTC; cdr3_aa: CASSLGTSGQNEQFF
j_call: TRBJ2-7; d_call: TRBD2; clone_size: once; v_call: TRBV11-3; cdr3_nt: TGTGCCAGCAGCTCCTACCTCTTTAGCGGGGTTAGCTCCTACGAGCAGTACTTC; cdr3_aa: CASSSYLFSGVSSYEQYF
j_call: TRBJ1-4; d_call: -; clone_size: -; v_call: TRBV15; cdr3_nt: TGTGCCACCAGCAGGGAAAGCGGAACTAATGAAAAACTGTTTTTT; cdr3_aa: CATSRESGTNEKLFF
j_call: TRBJ2-7; d_call: TRBD2; clone_size: -; v_call: TRBV18; cdr3_nt: TGTGCCAGCTCACCAAGGCGGGAGGGCCACGAGCAGTACTTC; cdr3_aa: CASSPRREGHEQYF
j_call: TRBJ1-1; d_call: TRBD1; clone_size: once; v_call: TRBV30; cdr3_nt: TGTGCCTGGAGTCCAGGGGGGACTGAAGCTTTCTTT; cdr3_aa: CAWSPGGTEAFF
j_call: TRBJ2-1; d_call: TRBD2; clone_size: -; v_call: TRBV9; cdr3_nt: TGTGCCAGCAGCGCCCACCTAGCGGGGGGTAACTATGAGCAGTTCTTC; cdr3_aa: CASSAHLAGGNYEQFF
j_call: TRBJ1-2; d_call: -; clone_size: -; v_call: TRBV19; cdr3_nt: TGTGCCAGTAACGTACAGGGTGCGGACTATGGCTACACCTTC; cdr3_aa: CASNVQGADYGYTF
j_call: TRBJ2-7; d_call: TRBD1; clone_size: -; v_call: TRBV9; cdr3_nt: TGTGCCAGCAGCGCGTCTCCTAGGGGGACAGACGAGCAGTACTTC; cdr3_aa: CASSASPRGTDEQYF
j_call: TRBJ1-5; d_call: -; clone_size: -; v_call: TRBV5-4; cdr3_nt: TGTGCCAGCAGCTGGGGGGGGCCTGATAGCAATCAGCCCCAGCATTTT; cdr3_aa: CASSWGGPDSNQPQHF
j_call: TRBJ2-7; d_call: -; clone_size: -; v_call: TRBV11-2; cdr3_nt: TGTGCCAGCAGCCGCCTTGGGGGGTGGGGGGACTACGAGCAGTACTTC; cdr3_aa: CASSRLGGWGDYEQYF
j_call: TRBJ1-1; d_call: -; clone_size: -; v_call: TRBV30; cdr3_nt: TGTGCCTCGGTAGGGGTTAATACTGAAGCTTTCTTT; cdr3_aa: CASVGVNTEAFF
j_call: TRBJ2-1; d_call: -; clone_size: -; v_call: TRBV30; cdr3_nt: TGTGCCTGGAGCGATCGTCGGGTTGGGTTTTACAATGAGCAGTTCTTC; cdr3_aa: CAWSDRRVGFYNEQFF
j_call: TRBJ2-7; d_call: -; clone_size: -; v_call: TRBV21-1; cdr3_nt: TGTGCCAGCAGCAAAGCGTATTCGGACAGGGGGTTTAGCAGCCGCCCCTACGAGCAGTACTTC; cdr3_aa: CASSKAYSDRGFSSRPYEQYF
j_call: TRBJ2-7; d_call: TRBD1; clone_size: -; v_call: TRBV7-2; cdr3_nt: TGTGCCAGCAGCTTCGACAGGGGTTGGGAGCAGTACTTC; cdr3_aa: CASSFDRGWEQYF
j_call: TRBJ2-3; d_call: TRBD2; clone_size: -; v_call: TRBV4-2; cdr3_nt: TGTGCCAGCAGCCAAGCAGATAGCGGGGGGGCCGGGAATACGCAGTATTTT; cdr3_aa: CASSQADSGGAGNTQYF
j_call: TRBJ1-2; d_call: -; clone_size: -; v_call: TRBV19; cdr3_nt: TGTGCCAGTGAATTTTTGGCAGGGCATGGCTACACCTTC; cdr3_aa: CASEFLAGHGYTF
j_call: TRBJ2-7; d_call: -; clone_size: -; v_call: TRBV5-1; cdr3_nt: TGCGCCAGCAGCTCCCCTAGCTCCTACGAGCAGTACTTC; cdr3_aa: CASSSPSSYEQYF
j_call: TRBJ2-3; d_call: -; clone_size: few; v_call: TRBV7-9; cdr3_nt: TGTGCCAGCAGCTTAGGGGCCTACACAGATACGCAGTATTTT; cdr3_aa: CASSLGAYTDTQYF
j_call: TRBJ1-3; d_call: -; clone_size: -; v_call: TRBV7-9; cdr3_nt: TGTTCCAGCAGCTTAGGGGGGGACGTCTCTGGAAACACCATATATTTT; cdr3_aa: CSSSLGGDVSGNTIYF
j_call: TRBJ1-5; d_call: TRBD1; clone_size: -; v_call: TRBV12-5; cdr3_nt: TGTGCTAGTGGGGACAGGACGAATCAGCCCCAGCATTTT; cdr3_aa: CASGDRTNQPQHF
j_call: TRBJ1-4; d_call: TRBD1; clone_size: -; v_call: TRBV4-3; cdr3_nt: TGCGCCAGCAGCCTCGACAGGGGAAGCGAAAAACTGTTTTTT; cdr3_aa: CASSLDRGSEKLFF
j_call: TRBJ1-1; d_call: -; clone_size: -; v_call: TRBV9; cdr3_nt: TGTGCCAGCAGTCGCCGGAGGCGATATCGGAGCACTGAAGCTTTCTTT; cdr3_aa: CASSRRRRYRSTEAFF
j_call: TRBJ1-2; d_call: TRBD1; clone_size: -; v_call: TRBV9; cdr3_nt: TGTGCCAGCAACCCCGGGACAGGGGGCCTCTATGGCTACACCTTC; cdr3_aa: CASNPGTGGLYGYTF
j_call: TRBJ2-3; d_call: -; clone_size: once; v_call: TRBV13; cdr3_nt: TGTGCCAGCAGCTTGGGCCATCGTAAAGATACGCAGTATTTT; cdr3_aa: CASSLGHRKDTQYF
j_call: TRBJ2-1; d_call: TRBD2; clone_size: -; v_call: TRBV19; cdr3_nt: TGTGCCAGTACCACCGCTAGCGGCCGCCTCAACAATGAGCAGTTCTTC; cdr3_aa: CASTTASGRLNNEQFF
j_call: TRBJ2-3; d_call: TRBD2; clone_size: -; v_call: TRBV11-3; cdr3_nt: TGTGCCAGCAGCTTAAACTCCCTAGCGGTAGATACGCAGTATTTT; cdr3_aa: CASSLNSLAVDTQYF
j_call: TRBJ2-3; d_call: -; clone_size: few; v_call: TRBV9; cdr3_nt: TGTGCCAGCAGCGTAGAGGGCGGACGGACACTGCAGTATTTT; cdr3_aa: CASSVEGGRTLQYF
j_call: TRBJ1-4; d_call: -; clone_size: -; v_call: TRBV9; cdr3_nt: TGTGCCAGCAGCGTTACAGGGAAAATTGGTGAAAAACTGTTTTTT; cdr3_aa: CASSVTGKIGEKLFF
j_call: TRBJ2-5; d_call: TRBD2; clone_size: few; v_call: TRBV7-2; cdr3_nt: TGTGCCAGCAGAAATAGGCTAGCGGGGCAAGAGACCCAGTACTTC; cdr3_aa: CASRNRLAGQETQYF
j_call: TRBJ2-3; d_call: TRBD2; clone_size: -; v_call: TRBV29-1; cdr3_nt: TGCAGCGTTGAAGAGGTAGCGGGAGTAAGGAGGGCTAGCACAGATACGCAGTATTTT; cdr3_aa: CSVEEVAGVRRASTDTQYF